The 30 T cell receptor beta chains reported below all come from one sample, sequenced in a study of patients and donors after allogeneic stem cell transplantation. TCRdb analysed the RT-PCR reads with MiXCR anew, one entry per CDR3 protein. The sample lists about a million distinct CDR3 sequences; more than 15% were seen once. The sequenced material came from blood, either unsorted or a sorted T cell fraction (not recorded which). The source is a human donor who was either an allogeneic HSCT recipient or a stem cell or donor lymphocyte infusion donor (not recorded which). It is not recorded whose cells these are; they may come from a transplant donor.

This clonotype was counted a few times. The rearrangement joins TRBV7-9 to TRBJ2-5, with D perhaps matching TRBD1 (5 bases). The CDR3 spans 15 residues. V shed 6 bases and J shed 2 bases, with 16 bases lying between them. CDR1 SEHNR and CDR2 FQNEAQ come from the germline V gene (reference sequence). CDR3 amino acids: CASRKEGRAQETQYF. The CDR3 DNA reads TGTGCCAGCAGGAAAGAAGGCAGGGCACAAGAGACCCAGTACTTC. Using reference TRBV7-9 and TRBJ2-5 for the parts outside the CDR3, the full variable domain is DTGVSQNPRHKITKRGQNVTFRCDPISEHNRLYWYRQTLGQGPEFLTYFQNEAQLEKSRLLSDRFSAERPKGSFSTLEIQRTEQGDSAMYLCASRKEGRAQETQYFGPGTRLLVL.

This clonotype has a handful of counts. The chain joins TRBV5-6 to TRBJ1-2; D is uncertain. This CDR3 has 15 residues. Per the germline V gene, CDR1 is SGHDT and CDR2 is YYEEEE. The CDR3 coding sequence is TGTGCTTCCAAACCGGCCATAAACTCTAACTATGGCTACACCTTC. This codes for CASKPAINSNYGYTF.

V usage is TRBV3-1 and J usage is TRBJ2-1, with D tentatively TRBD2 (6 bases). The CDR3 totals 19 residues. Germline-derived CDR1 and CDR2 are LGHDT and YNNKEL (reference sequence). V was clipped by 2 bases and J by 0 bases, with 20 bases between them. As DNA, the CDR3 is TGTGCCAGCAGCCAACGCCCGTGGTCAGCGGAGGGCTCCTACAATGAGCAGTTCTTC. This codes for CASSQRPWSAEGSYNEQFF.

The rearrangement links TRBV20-1 to TRBJ1-5, with TRBD1 matching over 8 bases. This CDR3 has 16 amino acids. The germline CDR1 and CDR2 sequences are DFQATT and SNEGSKA (reference sequence). The V segment lost 1 base and the J segment 2 bases; nucleotides outside the gene matches: 7. The CDR3 region has the DNA TGCAGTGCTAGAGGTCATTCGACAGGGGGCAATCAGCCCCAGCATTTT. It is translated as CSARGHSTGGNQPQHF.

This chain connects TRBV5-1 to TRBJ1-2, with D possibly being TRBD1 (6 bases). CDR3 size: 12 residues. The germline CDR1 and CDR2 sequences are SGHRS and YFSETQ. With 4 bases removed from V and 7 bases from J, the gap between germline ends came to 11 bases. The CDR3 sequence: CASSPTGPGYTF. As DNA, the CDR3 is TGCGCCAGCAGCCCCACAGGGCCTGGCTACACCTTC. Combining the CDR3 with reference TRBV5-1 and TRBJ1-2 gives the whole variable domain KAGVTQTPRYLIKTRGQQVTLSCSPISGHRSVSWYQQTPGQGLQFLFEYFSETQRNKGNFPGRFSGRQFSNSRSEMNVSTLELGDSALYLCASSPTGPGYTFGSGTRLTVV.

This clonotype is a singleton in its sample. The chain has TRBV7-6 and TRBJ2-4; D uncertain. Germline assignment: CDR1 SGHVS and CDR2 FNYEAQ. The CDR3 loop spans 13 amino acids. Trimming left V 0 bases short and J 13 bases short, with 13 bases between. The CDR3 region has the DNA TGTGCCAGCAGCTTAGCGATTGGGGATCGGCAGTACTTC. Its translation is CASSLAIGDRQYF.

The chain recombines TRBV27 with TRBJ1-1; 8 positions match TRBD1. Trimming removed 6 bases from V and 0 bases from J; junction bases left unmatched: 6. CDR3 length equals 15 residues. Germline loops: CDR1 MNHEY, CDR2 SMNVEV (reference sequence). CDR3 loop: CASSIDRGLNTEAFF. CDR3 in DNA: TGTGCCAGCAGCATTGACAGGGGCTTGAACACTGAAGCTTTCTTT.

This clonotype was found a few times. CDR3 nucleotides: TGCGCCAGCAGCCAAGAGCCGATCAGCGGGGGATCGTACGAGCAGTACTTC. Translated: CASSQEPISGGSYEQYF. J is TRBJ2-7 and V is TRBV4-3, with TRBD2 matching over 8 bases. The V and J ends lost 0 bases and 4 bases, in that order; junction bases with no gene match: 11. CDR3 length equals 17 residues. Germline loops: CDR1 LGHNA, CDR2 YSLEER.

Only a few counts were recorded for this clonotype. V gene TRBV12-3 or TRBV12-4 combines with J gene TRBJ2-1; D may be TRBD2 (6 bases). The V and J ends lost 3 bases and 11 bases respectively, with 14 bases between them. The CDR3 is 13 residues long. The CDR3 here is CASSFLRRGQQFF. In nucleotides, the CDR3 is TGTGCCAGCAGTTTTTTAAGGCGGGGCCAGCAGTTCTTC.

In this sample, this clonotype turned up many times. The genes are TRBV4-3 and TRBJ1-4, with TRBD1 matching over 7 bases. CDR1 is LGHNA, CDR2 YSLEER, per germline. J was trimmed by 5 bases and V by 3 bases; bases with no gene match: 3. The CDR3 runs 14 residues. The CDR3 sequence is CASSQRTGNEKLFF. DNA for the CDR3: TGCGCCAGCAGCCAGAGGACAGGAAATGAAAAACTGTTTTTT.

This clonotype was counted only a few times. The chain recombines TRBV10-3 with TRBJ1-3, with D possibly matching TRBD1 (5 bases). The germline V gene has CDR1 ENHRY and CDR2 SYGVKD. The CDR3 consists of 15 residues. V lost 0 bases to trimming and J lost 0 bases, with 6 bases between them. The CDR3 DNA reads TGTGCCATCAGTGAGTCAGGGGTCTCTGGAAACACCATATATTTT. It is translated as CAISESGVSGNTIYF.

This clonotype was counted between two and nine times. The chain employs TRBV24-1 and TRBJ1-5; D gene ambiguous. The germline CDR1 and CDR2 sequences are KGHDR and SFDVKD. Trimming shortened V by 3 bases and J by 4 bases, and 15 bases separated the two germline ends. The CDR3 sequence is 16 residues long. The CDR3 coding sequence is TGTGCCACCAGTGATACCGGGTCGAAACCGAATCAGCCCCAGCATTTT. This gives the protein CATSDTGSKPNQPQHF.

The chain joins TRBV7-2 to TRBJ1-2; D not certain. The ends were cut back, 5 bases at V and 8 bases at J, with 15 bases in the middle. There are 13 residues in the CDR3. CDR1 and CDR2 (germline): SGHTA, FQGNSA. CDR3 in amino acids: CASSPLFDSGYTF. CDR3 nucleotide sequence: TGTGCCAGCAGCCCTTTGTTCGATAGCGGCTACACCTTC.

This clonotype was observed a few times. The chain combines TRBV7-6 with TRBJ2-1; TRBD2 matches 8 bases. The CDR3 length is 16 residues. Trimming cost V 4 bases and J 10 bases; bases outside gene matches: 15. The germline CDR1 and CDR2 sequences are SGHVS and FNYEAQ. DNA of the CDR3: TGTGCCAGCAGCTCCCCCGGGACTAGTCTGGGTTGGGAGCAGTTCTTC. It yields the protein CASSSPGTSLGWEQFF.

This clonotype has only a few counts. The chain couples TRBV5-1 to TRBJ1-6; D gene ambiguous. V was trimmed by 4 bases and J by 8 bases, leaving 16 bases between them. This CDR3 region has 15 residues. CDR1 and CDR2 (germline): SGHRS, YFSETQ. The DNA of the CDR3 is TGCGCCAGCAGCACCCGAGCCCGCGGGGATTCACCCCTCCACTTT. This translates into CASSTRARGDSPLHF. The variable domain in full, completed from reference TRBV5-1 and TRBJ1-6, reads KAGVTQTPRYLIKTRGQQVTLSCSPISGHRSVSWYQQTPGQGLQFLFEYFSETQRNKGNFPGRFSGRQFSNSRSEMNVSTLELGDSALYLCASSTRARGDSPLHFGNGTRLTVT.

V and J are TRBV5-1 and TRBJ2-6; D unclear. CDR1 is SGHRS, CDR2 YFSETQ, per germline. There are 17 residues in the CDR3. Trimming removed 2 bases at V and 0 bases at J, with 12 bases between. This CDR3 reads CASSLRAVGSGANVLTF. CDR3 in DNA: TGCGCCAGCAGCTTACGTGCCGTGGGCTCTGGGGCCAACGTCCTGACTTTC.

This chain links TRBV29-1 with TRBJ1-1; 7 bases fit TRBD1. Germline trimming cut 4 bases from V and 3 bases from J; bases unmatched to any gene: 2. This CDR3 contains 12 residues. The germline V gene encodes CDR1 SQVTM and CDR2 ANQGSEA. CDR3 residues: CSVATGDTEAFF. CDR3 bases: TGCAGCGTTGCTACAGGGGACACTGAAGCTTTCTTT.

This sequence joins TRBV7-9 and TRBJ2-3; a weak D match, TRBD2 (5 bases). CDR3 size: 14 residues. V was pared by 2 bases and J by 6 bases, with 12 bases between. Germline V gene sequence: CDR1 SEHNR, CDR2 FQNEAQ (reference sequence). CDR3 coding DNA: TGTGCCAGCAGCTTAACAGCGGTAGGGGATACGCAGTATTTT. This gives the protein CASSLTAVGDTQYF.

At least ten counts were recorded for this clonotype. This chain links TRBV5-1 with TRBJ2-1, with D maybe TRBD1 (6 bases). CDR1 is SGHRS, CDR2 YFSETQ, per germline. The CDR3 runs to 14 residues. V was pared by 4 bases and J by 3 bases, with 11 bases between. The DNA of the CDR3 is TGCGCCAGCAGCACCGGGACAAACTACAATGAGCAGTTCTTC. It codes for CASSTGTNYNEQFF.

Many counts were recorded for this clonotype. The rearrangement joins TRBV24-1 to TRBJ2-1; TRBD2 matches at 9 bases. From germline, CDR1 is KGHDR and CDR2 SFDVKD. The CDR3 consists of 15 residues. The J segment lost 4 bases and the V segment lost 6 bases, leaving 6 bases of the junction unmatched. CDR3 bases: TGTGCCACCAGTCAATCTAGCGGGAAATACAATGAGCAGTTCTTC. Protein: CATSQSSGKYNEQFF.

This clonotype was seen only a few times. The chain is built from TRBV3-1 and TRBJ2-5; D gene uncertain. Germline lookup yields CDR1 LGHDT and CDR2 YNNKEL (reference sequence). V lost 3 bases, J lost 1 base, and 12 bases lay in between. CDR3 size: 15 residues. The CDR3 spells CASSQLNGVQETQYF. The CDR3 DNA follows: TGTGCCAGCAGCCAGCTAAATGGGGTCCAAGAGACCCAGTACTTC.

In nucleotides, the CDR3 is TGTGCCAGCAGTTACTCGACTAAGATAAGCAGTTCCTATGGCTACACCTTC. This translates into CASSYSTKISSSYGYTF. This rearrangement joins TRBV6-2 or TRBV6-3 to TRBJ1-2; no definite D call. Trimming removed 0 bases at V and 4 bases at J, with 18 bases between. Germline V gene data show CDR1 as MNHEY and CDR2 as SVGEGT. This CDR3 has 17 residues.

This clonotype has more than one count but fewer than ten. This chain joins TRBV3-1 and TRBJ2-3; D is possibly TRBD2 (6 bases). The CDR3 length is 15 residues. V lost 3 bases and J 1 base, leaving 11 bases between the germline ends. Germline lookup yields CDR1 LGHDT and CDR2 YNNKEL (reference sequence). The chain's CDR3 is CASSHVGSGTDTQYF. In DNA, the CDR3 is TGTGCCAGCAGCCATGTCGGGAGCGGCACAGATACGCAGTATTTT.

The chain recombines TRBV5-1 with TRBJ1-1; TRBD1 aligns across 7 bases. The junction had 11 bases not matched to a gene; V was cut back by 5 bases and J by 10 bases. Germline CDR1 reads SGHRS; CDR2 reads YFSETQ. This CDR3 is 13 amino acids long. CDR3 amino acids: CASRVAGGSSAFF. CDR3 bases: TGCGCCAGCAGGGTTGCAGGGGGGTCATCAGCTTTCTTT.

This chain joins TRBV5-5 and TRBJ1-2, with a weak D call TRBD1 (5 bases). This CDR3 is 14 amino acids long. The germline CDR1 and CDR2 sequences are SGHKS and YYEKEE (reference sequence). V was pared by 0 bases and J by 3 bases, with 9 bases between. The CDR3 region is CASSLDAGYYGYTF. The CDR3 DNA reads TGTGCCAGCAGCTTGGACGCAGGGTACTATGGCTACACCTTC.

This chain links TRBV20-1 with TRBJ1-1; 9 nucleotides align to TRBD1. J gave up 0 bases and V 6 bases, and 11 bases lay outside the gene matches. The CDR3 has 16 amino acids. In germline, CDR1 is DFQATT, CDR2 SNEGSKA (reference sequence). Written as DNA, the CDR3 is TGCAGTGCCAAATGGACAGGGGTGGTAATGAACACTGAAGCTTTCTTT. Protein product: CSAKWTGVVMNTEAFF.

This chain links TRBV28 with TRBJ2-1; 7 bases line up with TRBD1. With 8 bases clipped from V and 3 bases from J, the junction kept 10 bases outside the gene matches. This CDR3 region has 15 residues. Germline CDR1 reads MDHEN; CDR2 reads SYDVKM. CDR3 in amino acids: CASRERTGGYNEQFF. The CDR3 DNA reads TGTGCCAGCCGCGAACGGACAGGCGGCTACAATGAGCAGTTCTTC.

This clonotype was recorded at least ten times. The V and J genes are TRBV20-1 and TRBJ2-7, with 7 bases that match TRBD1. The germline V gene encodes CDR1 DFQATT and CDR2 SNEGSKA (reference sequence). With 5 bases clipped from V and 0 bases from J, the junction kept 16 bases outside the gene matches. This CDR3 comprises 17 residues. The CDR3 loop reads CSAFSGVSTGISYEQYF. The CDR3 DNA is TGCAGTGCTTTCAGCGGTGTATCGACAGGGATCTCCTACGAGCAGTACTTC.

The table lists this clonotype with a few counts. The gene calls are TRBV3-1 and TRBJ1-6, with 9 nucleotides matching TRBD1. CDR3 length: 15 residues. Germline values: CDR1 LGHDT, CDR2 YNNKEL (reference sequence). J lost 14 bases, V lost 4 bases, and 12 bases had no gene match. DNA of the CDR3: TGTGCCAGCAGCCCGTACCGGGACAGGGACGTAGCCCTCCACTTT. This gives the protein CASSPYRDRDVALHF.

The CDR3 protein is CASSQDLQGTDTQYF. CDR3 bases: TGCGCCAGCAGCCAAGATTTACAAGGGACAGATACGCAGTATTTT. The V gene is TRBV4-1, the J gene TRBJ2-3; D ambiguous. The germline V gene encodes CDR1 MGHRA and CDR2 YSYEKL. The CDR3 is made up of 15 amino acids. Trimming stripped 0 bases from V and 3 bases from J, with 10 bases between.